A single sample gave rise to the 11 T cell receptor beta chains below, sequenced in a study of blood T cell repertoires in COVID-19. Data came from immunoSEQ multiplex PCR; TCRdb stores just in-frame clones and leaves some out. The data show more than 350,000 clones, around nine tenths seen once. Input material: PBMCs or T cells enriched from blood (not recorded which). Receptors originate from a woman aged 50 to 60 who had recovered from COVID-19.

The chain couples TRBV4-2 to TRBJ2-7; D gene uncertain. Looked up from germline, CDR1 is LGHNA and CDR2 is YNFKEQ. V was trimmed by 0 bases and J by 6 bases, leaving 15 bases between them. CDR3 length equals 15 residues. CDR3 bases: TGTGCCAGCAGCCAAGATTTCGCCCTACCAGGCGAGCAGTACTTC. This translates into CASSQDFALPGEQYF.

The chain links TRBV6-1 to TRBJ2-1, with TRBD2 identical over 11 bases. The CDR3 extends over 16 amino acids. V trimming: 3 bases; J trimming: 2 bases; junction bases outside the gene matches: 3. The germline gives CDR1 MNHNS, CDR2 SASEGT. Here the CDR3 DNA reads TGTGCCAGCAGTGAGTATAGCGGGGGGGCCTACAATGAGCAGTTCTTC. It specifies CASSEYSGGAYNEQFF.

This clone was counted a few times. V is TRBV2 and J is TRBJ1-6, with D unresolved. The CDR3 extends over 17 amino acids. The ends were cut back, 7 bases at V and 1 base at J, with 17 bases in the middle. Germline loops: CDR1 SNHLY, CDR2 FYNNEI. The CDR3 loop reads CASNSKEAVSYNSPLHF. The CDR3 bases are TGTGCCAGCAATTCAAAGGAGGCAGTATCCTATAATTCACCCCTCCACTTT. The full variable domain, its missing parts supplied by reference TRBV2 and TRBJ1-6, is EPEVTQTPSHQVTQMGQEVILRCVPISNHLYFYWYRQILGQKVEFLVSFYNNEISEKSEIFDDQFSVERPDGSNFTLKIRSTKLEDSAMYFCASNSKEAVSYNSPLHFGNGTRLTVT.

The J gene is TRBJ2-1, the V gene TRBV19; tentatively, D is TRBD1 (6 bases). The V and J ends lost 4 bases and 1 base respectively, with 17 bases between them. Germline loops: CDR1 LNHDA, CDR2 SQIVND (reference sequence). CDR3 size: 17 residues. The CDR3 protein is CASSNSAFRGSYNEQFF. CDR3 DNA sequence: TGTGCCAGTAGTAATTCGGCCTTCAGGGGTTCCTACAATGAGCAGTTCTTC.

The gene calls are TRBV7-2 and TRBJ2-3; 7 nucleotides line up with TRBD2. Unmatched junction bases numbered 4, after V lost 2 bases and J lost 5 bases. This CDR3 contains 14 residues. Germline V CDR1 and CDR2: SGHTA, FQGNSA. Written as DNA, the CDR3 is TGTGCCAGCAGCTTACTTAGCGGGTTAGATACGCAGTATTTT. Its translation: CASSLLSGLDTQYF.

The gene calls are TRBV30 and TRBJ1-1; D is undetermined. The germline V gene encodes CDR1 GTSNPN and CDR2 SVGIG (reference sequence). The CDR3 contains 13 residues. Trimming pared 0 bases from V and 6 bases from J, leaving 11 bases between. The CDR3 loop reads CAWSVWAGPEAFF. DNA of the CDR3: TGTGCCTGGAGTGTATGGGCTGGCCCTGAAGCTTTCTTT. Full variable domain (outside the CDR3, taken from reference TRBV30 and TRBJ1-1): SQTIHQWPATLVQPVGSPLSLECTVEGTSNPNLYWYRQAAGRGLQLLFYSVGIGQISSEVPQNLSASRPQDRQFILSSKKLLLSDSGFYLCAWSVWAGPEAFFGQGTRLTVV.

The V gene is TRBV28, the J gene TRBJ1-5; tentatively, D is TRBD1 (5 bases). The V and J ends lost 8 bases and 2 bases respectively, with 10 bases between them. The CDR3 totals 13 residues. Per the germline V gene, CDR1 is MDHEN and CDR2 is SYDVKM. This CDR3 is CASRQPGNQPQHF. In DNA, the CDR3 is TGTGCCAGCCGACAGCCGGGCAATCAGCCCCAGCATTTT.

CDR3 sequence reads: CASSEEQGYNQPQHF. DNA for the CDR3: TGTGCCAGCAGTGAAGAACAGGGATACAATCAGCCCCAGCATTTT. This rearrangement joins TRBV2 to TRBJ1-5, with a tentative D call TRBD1 (6 bases). The CDR3 runs to 15 residues. The V and J ends lost 1 base and 3 bases respectively, with 10 bases between them. Germline V lookup: CDR1 SNHLY, CDR2 FYNNEI.

V and J are TRBV4-1 and TRBJ2-1; 14 positions agree with TRBD2. Germline lookup yields CDR1 MGHRA and CDR2 YSYEKL. This CDR3 spans 17 amino acids. The V segment lost 4 bases and the J segment 1 base; nucleotides outside the gene matches: 3. The CDR3 loop is CASSPRTSGGSYNEQFF. In DNA form, the CDR3 reads TGCGCCAGCAGCCCAAGGACTAGCGGGGGGTCCTACAATGAGCAGTTCTTC.

The table lists this clone with a count of one. The chain uses TRBV27 and TRBJ1-6, with 8 bases that match TRBD1. Trimming removed 3 bases from V and 0 bases from J; junction bases left unmatched: 7. Germline CDR1 MNHEY, CDR2 SMNVEV (reference sequence). The CDR3 contains 18 residues. Here the CDR3 DNA reads TGTGCCAGCAGTTTCCGGACAGGGAGTACCTCCTATAATTCACCCCTCCACTTT. Protein product: CASSFRTGSTSYNSPLHF.

The V and J genes are TRBV2 and TRBJ2-5, with 9 bases aligning to TRBD2. V shed 7 bases and J 4 bases; nucleotides not matched to a gene: 10. CDR1 is SNHLY, CDR2 FYNNEI, per germline. This CDR3 contains 15 residues. Here the CDR3 DNA reads TGTGCCAGCAAGGAGGCTAGCGGGGTCGGAGAGACCCAGTACTTC. Encoded protein: CASKEASGVGETQYF.